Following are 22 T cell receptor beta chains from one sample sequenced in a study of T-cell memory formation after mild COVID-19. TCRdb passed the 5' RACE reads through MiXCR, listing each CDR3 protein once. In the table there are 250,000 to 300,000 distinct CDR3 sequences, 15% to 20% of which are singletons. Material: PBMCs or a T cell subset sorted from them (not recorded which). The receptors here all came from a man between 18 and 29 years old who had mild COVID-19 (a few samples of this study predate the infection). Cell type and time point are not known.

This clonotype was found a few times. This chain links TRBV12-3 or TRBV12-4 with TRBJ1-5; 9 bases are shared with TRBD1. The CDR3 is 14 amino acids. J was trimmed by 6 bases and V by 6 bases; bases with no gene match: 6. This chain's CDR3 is CASSGTGRGQPQHF. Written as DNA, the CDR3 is TGTGCCAGCAGCGGGACAGGGAGAGGTCAGCCCCAGCATTTT.

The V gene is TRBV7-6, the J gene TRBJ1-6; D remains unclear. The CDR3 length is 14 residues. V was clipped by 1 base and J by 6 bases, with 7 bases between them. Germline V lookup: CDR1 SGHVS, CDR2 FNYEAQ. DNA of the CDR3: TGTGCCAGCAGCTTAGGAGGTTTTAATTCACCCCTCCACTTT. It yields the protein CASSLGGFNSPLHF. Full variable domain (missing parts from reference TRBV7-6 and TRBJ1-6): GAGVSQSPRYKVTKRGQDVALRCDPISGHVSLYWYRQALGQGPEFLTYFNYEAQQDKSGLPNDRFSAERPEGSISTLTIQRTEQRDSAMYRCASSLGGFNSPLHFGNGTRLTVT.

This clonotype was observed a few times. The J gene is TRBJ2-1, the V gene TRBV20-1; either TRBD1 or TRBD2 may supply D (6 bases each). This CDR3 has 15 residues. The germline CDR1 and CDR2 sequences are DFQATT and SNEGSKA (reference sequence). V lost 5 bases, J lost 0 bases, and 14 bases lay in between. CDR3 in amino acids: CSALGGASSYNEQFF. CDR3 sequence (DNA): TGCAGTGCTCTCGGGGGCGCAAGCTCCTACAATGAGCAGTTCTTC.

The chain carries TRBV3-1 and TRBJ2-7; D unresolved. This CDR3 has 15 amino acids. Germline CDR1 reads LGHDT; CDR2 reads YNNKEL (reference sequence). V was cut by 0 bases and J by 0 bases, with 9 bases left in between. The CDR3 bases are TGTGCCAGCAGCCAAGAGGGAAAAGGCTCCTACGAGCAGTACGTC. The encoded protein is CASSQEGKGSYEQYV.

CDR3 nucleotides: TGTGCCACCAGCAGGCCAGGGGGCACGGATGAGCAGTTCTTC. It is translated as CATSRPGGTDEQFF. The chain employs TRBV15 and TRBJ2-1; 8 bases match TRBD1. The CDR3 runs 14 residues. Germline V gene sequence: CDR1 LNHNV, CDR2 YYDKDF (reference sequence). Trimming at V came to 3 bases and at J to 8 bases, leaving 6 bases not matched to a gene.

The CDR3 here is CAISEDLGHAAFYGYTF. Written as DNA, the CDR3 is TGTGCCATCAGTGAGGACCTGGGGCACGCGGCATTTTACGGCTACACCTTC. V is TRBV10-3 and J is TRBJ1-2; D perhaps matches TRBD1 (5 bases). The V gene lost 2 bases and the J gene lost 8 bases, with 24 bases spanning the gap. Germline values: CDR1 ENHRY, CDR2 SYGVKD. The CDR3 covers 17 residues.

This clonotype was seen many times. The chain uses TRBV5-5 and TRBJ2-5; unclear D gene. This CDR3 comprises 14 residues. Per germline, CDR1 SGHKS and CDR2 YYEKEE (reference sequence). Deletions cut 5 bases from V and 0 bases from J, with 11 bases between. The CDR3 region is CASRNLLNQETQYF. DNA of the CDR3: TGTGCCAGCAGGAACCTGTTAAACCAAGAGACCCAGTACTTC. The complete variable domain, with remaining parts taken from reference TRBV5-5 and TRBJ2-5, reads DAGVTQSPTHLIKTRGQQVTLRCSPISGHKSVSWYQQVLGQGPQFIFQYYEKEERGRGNFPDRFSARQFPNYSSELNVNALLLGDSALYLCASRNLLNQETQYFGPGTRLLVL.

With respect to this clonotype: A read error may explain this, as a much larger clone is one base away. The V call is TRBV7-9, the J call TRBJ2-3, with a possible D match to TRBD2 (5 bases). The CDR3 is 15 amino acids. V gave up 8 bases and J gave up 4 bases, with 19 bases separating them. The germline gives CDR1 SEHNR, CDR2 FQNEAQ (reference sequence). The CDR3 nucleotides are TGTGCCAGCGGCTCCTATGGATTCGGGGCAGATACGCAGTATTTT. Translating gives CASGSYGFGADTQYF.

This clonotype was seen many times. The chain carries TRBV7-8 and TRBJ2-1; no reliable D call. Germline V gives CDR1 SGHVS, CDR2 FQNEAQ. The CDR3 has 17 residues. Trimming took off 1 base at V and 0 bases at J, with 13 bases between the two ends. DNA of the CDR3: TGTGCCAGCAGCTTAGGGACGGTCCCAGGCTCCTACAATGAGCAGTTCTTC. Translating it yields CASSLGTVPGSYNEQFF.

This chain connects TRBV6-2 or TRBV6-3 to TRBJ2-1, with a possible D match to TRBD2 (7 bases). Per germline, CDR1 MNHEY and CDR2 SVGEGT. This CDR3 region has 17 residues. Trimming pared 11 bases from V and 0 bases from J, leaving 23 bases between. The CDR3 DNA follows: TGTGCCCCCACGGGCGGGGGCCACCTGAGCTCCTACAATGAGCAGTTCTTC. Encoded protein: CAPTGGGHLSSYNEQFF.

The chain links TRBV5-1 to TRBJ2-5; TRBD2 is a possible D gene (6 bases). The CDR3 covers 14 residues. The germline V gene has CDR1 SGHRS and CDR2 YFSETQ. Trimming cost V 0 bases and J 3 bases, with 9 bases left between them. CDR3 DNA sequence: TGCGCCAGCAGCTTGGCCCAGCGGGAAGAGACCCAGTACTTC. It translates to CASSLAQREETQYF.

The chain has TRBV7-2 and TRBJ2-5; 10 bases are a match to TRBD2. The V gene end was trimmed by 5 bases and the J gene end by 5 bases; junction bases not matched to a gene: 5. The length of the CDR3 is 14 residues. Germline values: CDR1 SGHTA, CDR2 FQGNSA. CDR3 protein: CASSLTSGVETQYF. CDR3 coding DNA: TGTGCCAGCAGCCTAACTAGCGGGGTTGAGACCCAGTACTTC.

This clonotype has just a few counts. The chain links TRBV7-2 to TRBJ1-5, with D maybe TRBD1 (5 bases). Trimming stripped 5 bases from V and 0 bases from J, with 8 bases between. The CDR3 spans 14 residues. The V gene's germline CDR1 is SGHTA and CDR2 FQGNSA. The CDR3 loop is CASSRGNSNQPQHF. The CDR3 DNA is TGTGCCAGCAGCCGGGGGAATAGCAATCAGCCCCAGCATTTT. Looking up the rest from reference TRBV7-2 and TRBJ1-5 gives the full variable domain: GAGVSQSPSNKVTEKGKDVELRCDPISGHTALYWYRQSLGQGLEFLIYFQGNSAPDKSGLPSDRFSAERTGGSVSTLTIQRTQQEDSAVYLCASSRGNSNQPQHFGDGTRLSIL.

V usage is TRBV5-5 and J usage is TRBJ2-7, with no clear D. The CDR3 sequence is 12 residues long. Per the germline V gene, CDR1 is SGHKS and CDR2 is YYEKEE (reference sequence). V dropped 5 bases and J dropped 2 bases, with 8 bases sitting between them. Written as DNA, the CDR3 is TGTGCCAGCAGGGGCCTAGCCTACGAGCAGTACGTC. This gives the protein CASRGLAYEQYV.

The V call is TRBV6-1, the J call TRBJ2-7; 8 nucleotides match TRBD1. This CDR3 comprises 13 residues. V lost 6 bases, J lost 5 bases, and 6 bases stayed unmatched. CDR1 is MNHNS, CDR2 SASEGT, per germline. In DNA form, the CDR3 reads TGTGCCAGCAGACCAACAGGGGGTCACGAGCAGTACGTC. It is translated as CASRPTGGHEQYV.

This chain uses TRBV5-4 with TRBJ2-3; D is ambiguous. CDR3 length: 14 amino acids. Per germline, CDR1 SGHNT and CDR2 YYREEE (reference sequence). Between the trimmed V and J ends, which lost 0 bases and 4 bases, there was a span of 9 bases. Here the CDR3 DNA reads TGTGCCAGCAGCTTGGCTTGGAACCCAGATACGCAGTATTTT. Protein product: CASSLAWNPDTQYF.

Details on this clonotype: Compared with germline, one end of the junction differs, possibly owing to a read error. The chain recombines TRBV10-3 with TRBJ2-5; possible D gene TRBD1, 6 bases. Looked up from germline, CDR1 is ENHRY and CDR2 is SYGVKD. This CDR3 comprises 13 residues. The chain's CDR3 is CAISLSETGPLHF. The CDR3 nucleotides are TGTGCCATCAGCCTCTCGGAGACAGGACCGCTCCACTTC.

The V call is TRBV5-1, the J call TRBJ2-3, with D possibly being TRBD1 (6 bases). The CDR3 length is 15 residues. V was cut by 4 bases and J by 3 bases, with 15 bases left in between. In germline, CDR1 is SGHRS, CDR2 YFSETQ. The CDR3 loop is CASSTRDTGTDTQYF. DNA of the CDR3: TGCGCCAGCAGCACCCGGGACACCGGGACAGATACGCAGTATTTT.

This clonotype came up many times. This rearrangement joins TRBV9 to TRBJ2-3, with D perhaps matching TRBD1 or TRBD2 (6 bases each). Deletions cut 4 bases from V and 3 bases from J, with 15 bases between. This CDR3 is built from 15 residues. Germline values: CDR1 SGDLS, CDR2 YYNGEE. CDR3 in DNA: TGTGCCAGCAGCCCATACACAGGGAGGACAGATACGCAGTATTTT. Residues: CASSPYTGRTDTQYF.

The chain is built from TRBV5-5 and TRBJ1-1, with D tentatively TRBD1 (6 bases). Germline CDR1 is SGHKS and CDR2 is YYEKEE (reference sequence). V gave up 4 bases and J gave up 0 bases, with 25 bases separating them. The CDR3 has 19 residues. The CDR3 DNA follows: TGTGCCAGCAGCACACTCGTTCAGGGGCGACGTCGGGTGAACACTGAAGCTTTCTTT. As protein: CASSTLVQGRRRVNTEAFF.

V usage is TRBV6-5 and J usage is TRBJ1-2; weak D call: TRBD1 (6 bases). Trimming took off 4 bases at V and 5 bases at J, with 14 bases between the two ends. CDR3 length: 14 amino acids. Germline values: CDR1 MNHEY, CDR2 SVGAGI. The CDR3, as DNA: TGTGCCAGCAGTTTAAAGACAGGAGGTTATGGCTACACCTTC. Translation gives CASSLKTGGYGYTF.

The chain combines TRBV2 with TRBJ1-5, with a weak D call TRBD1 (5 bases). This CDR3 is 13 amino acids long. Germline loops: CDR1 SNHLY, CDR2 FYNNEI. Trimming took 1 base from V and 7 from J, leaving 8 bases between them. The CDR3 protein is CASSEEEGQPQHF. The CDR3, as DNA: TGTGCCAGCAGTGAAGAGGAGGGGCAGCCCCAGCATTTT.